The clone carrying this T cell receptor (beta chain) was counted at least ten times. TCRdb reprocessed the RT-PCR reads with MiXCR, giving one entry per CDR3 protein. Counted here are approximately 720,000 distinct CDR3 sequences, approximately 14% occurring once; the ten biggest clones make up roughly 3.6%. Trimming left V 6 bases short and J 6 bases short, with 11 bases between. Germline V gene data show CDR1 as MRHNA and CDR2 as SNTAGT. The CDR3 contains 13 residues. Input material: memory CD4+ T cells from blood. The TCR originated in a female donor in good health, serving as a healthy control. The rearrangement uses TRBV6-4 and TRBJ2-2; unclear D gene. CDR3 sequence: CASRQGEAGELFF. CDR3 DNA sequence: TGTGCCAGCAGGCAAGGAGAGGCCGGGGAGCTGTTTTTT.